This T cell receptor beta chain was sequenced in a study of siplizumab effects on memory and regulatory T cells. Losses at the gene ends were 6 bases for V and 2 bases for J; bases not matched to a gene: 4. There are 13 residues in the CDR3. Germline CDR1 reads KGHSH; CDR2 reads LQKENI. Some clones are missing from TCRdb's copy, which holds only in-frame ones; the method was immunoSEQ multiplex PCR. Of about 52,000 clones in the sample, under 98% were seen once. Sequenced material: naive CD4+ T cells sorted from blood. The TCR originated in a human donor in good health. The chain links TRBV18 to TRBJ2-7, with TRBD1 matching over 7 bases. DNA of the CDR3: TGTGCCAGCTCGCCGGGGACAGCCTACGAGCAGTACTTC. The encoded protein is CASSPGTAYEQYF. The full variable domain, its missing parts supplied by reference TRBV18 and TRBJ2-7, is NAGVMQNPRHLVRRRGQEARLRCSPMKGHSHVYWYRQLPEEGLKFMVYLQKENIIDESGMPKERFSAEFPKEGPSILRIQQVVRGDSAAYFCASSPGTAYEQYFGPGTRLTVT.